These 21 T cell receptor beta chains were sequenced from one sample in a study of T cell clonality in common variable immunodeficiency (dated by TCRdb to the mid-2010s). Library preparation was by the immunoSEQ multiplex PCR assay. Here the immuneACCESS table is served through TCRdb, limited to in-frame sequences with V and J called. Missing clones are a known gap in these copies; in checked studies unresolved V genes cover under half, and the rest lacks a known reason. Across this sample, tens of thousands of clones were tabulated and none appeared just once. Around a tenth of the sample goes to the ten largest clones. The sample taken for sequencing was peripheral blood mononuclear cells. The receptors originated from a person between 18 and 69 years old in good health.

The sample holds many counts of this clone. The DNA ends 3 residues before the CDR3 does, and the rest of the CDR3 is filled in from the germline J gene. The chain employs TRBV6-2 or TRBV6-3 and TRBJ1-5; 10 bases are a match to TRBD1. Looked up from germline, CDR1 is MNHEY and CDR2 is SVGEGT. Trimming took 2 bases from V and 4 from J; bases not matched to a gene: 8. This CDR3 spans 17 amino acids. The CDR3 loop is CASSYIGTGEINQPQHF. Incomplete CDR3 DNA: TGTGCCAGCAGTTACATCGGGACAGGGGAAATTAATCAGCCC.

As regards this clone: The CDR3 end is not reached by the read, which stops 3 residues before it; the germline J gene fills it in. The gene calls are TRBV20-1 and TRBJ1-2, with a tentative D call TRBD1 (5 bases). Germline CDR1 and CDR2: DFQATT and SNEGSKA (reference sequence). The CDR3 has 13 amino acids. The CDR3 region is CSAGRDSTYDYTF. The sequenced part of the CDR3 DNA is TGCAGTGCTGGCCGGGACTCCACCTACGAC.

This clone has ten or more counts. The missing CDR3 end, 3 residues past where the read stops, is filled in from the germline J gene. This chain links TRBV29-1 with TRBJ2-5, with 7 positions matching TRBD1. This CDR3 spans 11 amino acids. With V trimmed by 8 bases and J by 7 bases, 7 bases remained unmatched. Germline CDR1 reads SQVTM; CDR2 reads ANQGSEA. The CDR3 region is CSQGESGTQYF. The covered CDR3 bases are TGCAGCCAGGGGGAATCAGGGACC.

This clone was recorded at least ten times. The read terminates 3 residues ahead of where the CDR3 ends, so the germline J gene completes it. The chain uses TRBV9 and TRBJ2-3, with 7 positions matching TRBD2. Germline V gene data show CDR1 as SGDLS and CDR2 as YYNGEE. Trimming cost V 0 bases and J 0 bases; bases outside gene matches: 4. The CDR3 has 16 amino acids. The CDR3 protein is CASSVAAGASTDTQYF. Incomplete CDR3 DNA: TGTGCCAGCAGCGTAGCCGCGGGAGCGAGCACAGATACG.

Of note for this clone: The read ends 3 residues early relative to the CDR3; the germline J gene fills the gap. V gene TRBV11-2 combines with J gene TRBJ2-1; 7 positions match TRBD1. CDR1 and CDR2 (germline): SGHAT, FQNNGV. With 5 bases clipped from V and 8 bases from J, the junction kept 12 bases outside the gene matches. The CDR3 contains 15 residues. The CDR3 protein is CASSPRGQGFDEQFF. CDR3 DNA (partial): TGTGCCAGCAGCCCTAGGGGGCAGGGGTTTGATGAG.

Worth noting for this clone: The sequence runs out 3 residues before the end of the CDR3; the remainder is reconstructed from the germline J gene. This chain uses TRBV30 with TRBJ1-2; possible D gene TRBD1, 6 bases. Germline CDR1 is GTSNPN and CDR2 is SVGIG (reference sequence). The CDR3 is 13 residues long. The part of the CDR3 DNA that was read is TGTGCCTGGAACGCGGGGGCGAGTGGCGAC. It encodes CAWNAGASGD. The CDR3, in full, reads CAWNAGASGDYTF.

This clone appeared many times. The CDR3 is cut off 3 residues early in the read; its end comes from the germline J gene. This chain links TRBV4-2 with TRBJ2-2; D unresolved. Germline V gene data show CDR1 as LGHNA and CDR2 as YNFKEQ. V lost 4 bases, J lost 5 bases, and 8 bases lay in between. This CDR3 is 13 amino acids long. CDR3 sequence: CASSPTDTGELFF. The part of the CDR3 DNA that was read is TGTGCCAGCAGCCCTACAGATACCGGGGAG.

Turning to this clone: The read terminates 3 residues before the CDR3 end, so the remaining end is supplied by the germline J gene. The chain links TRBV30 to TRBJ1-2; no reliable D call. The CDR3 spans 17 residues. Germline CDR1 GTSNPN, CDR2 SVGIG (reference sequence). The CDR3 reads CAWSQPPRLAVTYDYTF. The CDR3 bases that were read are TGTGCCTGGAGCCAACCACCAAGACTAGCGGTTACCTACGAC.

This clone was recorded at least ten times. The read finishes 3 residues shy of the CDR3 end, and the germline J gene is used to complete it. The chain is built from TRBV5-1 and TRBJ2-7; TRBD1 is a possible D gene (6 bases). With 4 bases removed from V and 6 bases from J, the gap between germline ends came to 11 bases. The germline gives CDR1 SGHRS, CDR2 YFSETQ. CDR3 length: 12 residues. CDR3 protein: CASSVDSSEQYF. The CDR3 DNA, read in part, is TGCGCCAGCAGCGTGGACAGTAGCGAG.

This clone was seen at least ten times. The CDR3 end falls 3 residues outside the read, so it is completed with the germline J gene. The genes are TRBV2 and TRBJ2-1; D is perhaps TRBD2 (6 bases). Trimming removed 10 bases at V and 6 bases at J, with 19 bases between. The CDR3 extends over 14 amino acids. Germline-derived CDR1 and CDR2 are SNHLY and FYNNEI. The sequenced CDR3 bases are TGTGCCACTAGCGAGGAGGGGACCCTCAATGAG. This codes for CATSEEGTLNE. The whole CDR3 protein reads CATSEEGTLNEQFF. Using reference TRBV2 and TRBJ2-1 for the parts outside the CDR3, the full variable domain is EPEVTQTPSHQVTQMGQEVILRCVPISNHLYFYWYRQILGQKVEFLVSFYNNEISEKSEIFDDQFSVERPDGSNFTLKIRSTKLEDSAMYFCATSEEGTLNEQFFGPGTRLTVL.

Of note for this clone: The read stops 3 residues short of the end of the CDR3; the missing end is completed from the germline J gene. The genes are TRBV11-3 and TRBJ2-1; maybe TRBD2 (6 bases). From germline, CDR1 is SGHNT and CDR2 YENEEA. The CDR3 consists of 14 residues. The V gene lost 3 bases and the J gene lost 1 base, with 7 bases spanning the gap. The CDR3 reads CASSLGGSYNEQFF. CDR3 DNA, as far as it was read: TGTGCCAGCAGCTTGGGGGGTTCCTACAATGAG. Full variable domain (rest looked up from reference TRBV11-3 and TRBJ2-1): EAGVVQSPRYKIIEKKQPVAFWCNPISGHNTLYWYLQNLGQGPELLIRYENEEAVDDSQLPKDRFSAERLKGVDSTLKIQPAELGDSAVYLCASSLGGSYNEQFFGPGTRLTVL.

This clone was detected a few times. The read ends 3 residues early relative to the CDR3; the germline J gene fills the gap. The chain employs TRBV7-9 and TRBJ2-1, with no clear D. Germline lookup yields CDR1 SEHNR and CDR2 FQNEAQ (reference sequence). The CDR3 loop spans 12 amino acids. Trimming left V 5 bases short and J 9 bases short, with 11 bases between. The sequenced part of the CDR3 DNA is TGTGCCAGCAGCCCGGGTTCCAGTGAG. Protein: CASSPGSSE. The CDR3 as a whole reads CASSPGSSEQFF.

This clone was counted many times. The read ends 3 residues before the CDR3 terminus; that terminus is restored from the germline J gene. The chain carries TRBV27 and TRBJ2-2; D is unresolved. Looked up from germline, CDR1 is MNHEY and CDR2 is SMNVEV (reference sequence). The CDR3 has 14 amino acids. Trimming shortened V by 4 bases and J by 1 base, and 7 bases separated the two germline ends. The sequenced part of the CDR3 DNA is TGTGCCAGCAGTTACCAGATGAACACCGGGGAG. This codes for CASSYQMNTGE. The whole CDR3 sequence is CASSYQMNTGELFF.

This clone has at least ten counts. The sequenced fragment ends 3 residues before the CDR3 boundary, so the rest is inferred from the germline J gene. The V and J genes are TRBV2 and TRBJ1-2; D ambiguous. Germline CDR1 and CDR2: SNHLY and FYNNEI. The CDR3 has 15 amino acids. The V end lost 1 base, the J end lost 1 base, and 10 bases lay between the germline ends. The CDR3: CASSEGAWSNYGYTF. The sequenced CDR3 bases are TGTGCCAGCAGTGAAGGGGCGTGGAGTAACTATGGC.

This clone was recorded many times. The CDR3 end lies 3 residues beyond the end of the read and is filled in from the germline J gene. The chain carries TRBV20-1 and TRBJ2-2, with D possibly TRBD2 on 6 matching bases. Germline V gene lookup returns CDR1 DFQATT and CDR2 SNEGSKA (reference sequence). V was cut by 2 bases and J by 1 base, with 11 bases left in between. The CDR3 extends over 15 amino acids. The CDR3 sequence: CSARSGTQNTGELFF. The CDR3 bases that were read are TGCAGTGCTAGATCAGGGACTCAGAACACCGGGGAG.

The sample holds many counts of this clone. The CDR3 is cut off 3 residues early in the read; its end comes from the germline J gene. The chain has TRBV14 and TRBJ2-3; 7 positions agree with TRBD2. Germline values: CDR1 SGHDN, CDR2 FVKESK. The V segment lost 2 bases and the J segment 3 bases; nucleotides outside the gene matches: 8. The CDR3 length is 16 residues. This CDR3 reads CASSQRRDYMTDTQYF. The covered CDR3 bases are TGTGCCAGCAGCCAAAGGCGGGACTACATGACAGATACG.

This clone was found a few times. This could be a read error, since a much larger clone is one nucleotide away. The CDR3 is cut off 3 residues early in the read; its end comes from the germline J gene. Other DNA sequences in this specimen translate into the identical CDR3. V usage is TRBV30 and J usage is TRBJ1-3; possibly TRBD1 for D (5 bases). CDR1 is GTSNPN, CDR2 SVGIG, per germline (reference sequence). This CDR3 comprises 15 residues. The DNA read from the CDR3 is TGTGCCTGGGGTCCGGGACTGACCTCTGGAAACACG. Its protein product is CAWGPGLTSGNT. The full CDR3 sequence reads CAWGPGLTSGNTIYF.

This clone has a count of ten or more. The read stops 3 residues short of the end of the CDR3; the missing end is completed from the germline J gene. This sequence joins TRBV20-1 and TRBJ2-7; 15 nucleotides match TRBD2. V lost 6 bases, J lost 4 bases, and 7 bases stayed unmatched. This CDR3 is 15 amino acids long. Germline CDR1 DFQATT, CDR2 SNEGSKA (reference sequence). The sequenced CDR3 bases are TGCAGTGCCGGACTAGCGGGAGGGCCCTCTTACGAG. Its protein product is CSAGLAGGPSYE. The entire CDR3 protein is CSAGLAGGPSYEQYF.

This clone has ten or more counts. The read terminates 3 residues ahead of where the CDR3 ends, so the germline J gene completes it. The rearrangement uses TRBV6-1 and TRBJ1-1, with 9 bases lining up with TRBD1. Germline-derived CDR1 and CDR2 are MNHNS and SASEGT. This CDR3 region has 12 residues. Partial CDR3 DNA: TGTGCCAGCAGTGTTCACAGGGGGCAA. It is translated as CASSVHRGQ. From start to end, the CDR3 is CASSVHRGQAFF.

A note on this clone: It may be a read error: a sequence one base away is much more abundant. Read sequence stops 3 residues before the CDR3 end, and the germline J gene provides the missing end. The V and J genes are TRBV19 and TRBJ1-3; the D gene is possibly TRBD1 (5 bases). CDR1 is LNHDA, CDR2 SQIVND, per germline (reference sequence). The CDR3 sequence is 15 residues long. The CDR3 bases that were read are TGTGCCAGTGTGGGGGGGATTTCGTCTGAAAACACC. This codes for CASVGGISSENT. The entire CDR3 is CASVGGISSENTIYF.

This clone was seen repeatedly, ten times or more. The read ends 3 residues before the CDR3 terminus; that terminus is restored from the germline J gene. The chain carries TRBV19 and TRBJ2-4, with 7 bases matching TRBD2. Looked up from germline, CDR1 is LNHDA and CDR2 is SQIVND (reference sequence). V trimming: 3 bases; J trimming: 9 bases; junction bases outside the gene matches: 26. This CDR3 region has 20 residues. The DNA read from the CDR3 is TGTGCCAGTAGTATTTTACTGACTAGCCGCGGTAACACTAAGTCGGGCATT. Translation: CASSILLTSRGNTKSGI. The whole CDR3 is CASSILLTSRGNTKSGIQYF.